The rows below give T cell receptor beta chains drawn from one sample of a study of blood T cell repertoires in COVID-19. TCRdb's copy holds only in-frame clones and misses some; the assay was immunoSEQ multiplex PCR. The table lists under 130,000 clones, 80% to 90% of them singletons. Input material: peripheral blood. The receptors were gathered from a woman of 80 years or more with acute or convalescent COVID-19. Each CDR3 is given with its conserved first and last residue. D genes are given only for firm matches. The size entry is marked missing in some rows and otherwise reads once, few, many or a size class.

CDR3 protein,CDR3 DNA,clone size,J gene,V gene,D gene
CAWRDTGLNNSPLHF,TGTGCCTGGAGAGACACGGGACTTAATAATTCACCCCTCCACTTT,NA,TRBJ1-6,TRBV30,NA
CAWRQGGNTEAFF,TGTGCCTGGAGACAAGGGGGGAACACTGAAGCTTTCTTT,NA,TRBJ1-1,TRBV30,NA
CASSLSQGAKYGYTF,TGTGCCAGCAGCTTATCACAGGGGGCAAAGTATGGCTACACCTTC,NA,TRBJ1-2,TRBV5-5,TRBD1
CASSHPPDRGQGSPLHF,TGTGCCAGCAGTCACCCGCCGGACAGGGGGCAGGGTTCACCCCTCCACTTT,NA,TRBJ1-6,TRBV6-2/TRBV6-3,TRBD1
CASSPLAETNEKLFF,TGTGCCAGCTCACCATTAGCGGAGACCAATGAAAAACTGTTTTTT,NA,TRBJ1-4,TRBV18,NA
CASSRLTEAFF,TGTGCCAGCAGCCGACTCACTGAAGCTTTCTTT,NA,TRBJ1-1,TRBV3-1/TRBV3-2,NA
CASSGYRGGYTF,TGTGCCAGTAGTGGATACAGGGGCGGCTACACCTTC,NA,TRBJ1-2,TRBV19,TRBD1
CASSVWGESNEKLFF,TGTGCCAGCAGCGTATGGGGGGAGTCTAATGAAAAACTGTTTTTT,NA,TRBJ1-4,TRBV9,NA
CAWSVGGVGYEQYF,TGTGCCTGGAGTGTCGGGGGAGTCGGGTACGAGCAGTACTTC,NA,TRBJ2-7,TRBV30,NA
CASTLGHGRETQYF,TGTGCCAGTACTTTGGGACACGGGAGGGAGACCCAGTACTTC,NA,TRBJ2-5,TRBV19,NA
CASSPRWAYPSYEQYF,TGTGCCAGCAGCCCTCGGTGGGCGTACCCATCCTACGAGCAGTACTTC,NA,TRBJ2-7,TRBV27,NA
CASSLIDTSTDTQYF,TGTGCCAGCAGCTTAATAGATACTAGCACAGATACGCAGTATTTT,NA,TRBJ2-3,TRBV7-6,NA
CASSLAVGLTLHF,TGTGCCAGCAGTTTAGCAGTCGGTCTTACCCTCCACTTT,NA,TRBJ1-6,TRBV12-3/TRBV12-4,NA
CASTWELGNTIYF,TGTGCCAGCACGTGGGAGCTTGGAAACACCATATATTTT,few,TRBJ1-3,TRBV21-1,NA
CASSAGTGLSGANVLTF,TGTGCCAGCAGCGCCGGGACAGGGTTAAGTGGGGCCAACGTCCTGACTTTC,NA,TRBJ2-6,TRBV11-3,TRBD1
CASSPLGLAGGLYEQYF,TGTGCCAGCTCACCACTGGGACTAGCGGGGGGTTTATACGAGCAGTACTTC,NA,TRBJ2-7,TRBV18,TRBD2
CASSLGQTLHF,TGTGCCAGCAGCCTGGGCCAAACCCTCCACTTT,NA,TRBJ1-6,TRBV6-5,NA
CASSLVGRGNTEAFF,TGTGCCAGCAGCTTAGTAGGCAGGGGGAACACTGAAGCTTTCTTT,once,TRBJ1-1,TRBV7-9,NA
CAISAARGSQETQYF,TGTGCCATAAGTGCGGCGAGGGGGTCCCAAGAGACCCAGTACTTC,NA,TRBJ2-5,TRBV10-3,NA
CASSQETGGKKAFF,TGTGCCAGCAGCCAAGAAACAGGGGGCAAGAAAGCTTTCTTT,NA,TRBJ1-1,TRBV3-1/TRBV3-2,TRBD1
CASSRQVHNEQFF,TGTGCCAGCAGCCGACAGGTTCACAATGAGCAGTTCTTC,NA,TRBJ2-1,TRBV7-6,NA
CASSSLSERAHEQFF,TGTGCCAGCAGCTCCCTAAGCGAGAGGGCCCATGAGCAGTTCTTC,NA,TRBJ2-1,TRBV7-2,NA
CASSQGDSFTDTQYF,TGTGCCAGCAGTCAGGGGGATAGCTTCACAGATACGCAGTATTTT,few,TRBJ2-3,TRBV6-4,TRBD1
CASSRLAGGYEQYF,TGTGCCAGCAGTCGCCTAGCGGGGGGTTACGAGCAGTACTTC,NA,TRBJ2-7,TRBV6-2/TRBV6-3,TRBD2
CATSRGGRTSGGLQETQYF,TGTGCCACCAGCAGAGGGGGCCGGACTAGCGGGGGCCTTCAAGAGACCCAGTACTTC,NA,TRBJ2-5,TRBV15,TRBD2
CARPRDKEASYEQYF,TGTGCCAGACCCCGGGACAAGGAGGCCTCCTACGAGCAGTACTTC,NA,TRBJ2-7,TRBV30,NA
CASRREGYGYTF,TGTGCCAGCAGGAGGGAGGGCTATGGCTACACCTTC,few,TRBJ1-2,TRBV2,NA
CASSHGQANYGYTF,TGTGCCAGCAGTCACGGACAAGCTAACTATGGCTACACCTTC,NA,TRBJ1-2,TRBV27,NA
CASSPRVSYEQYF,TGTGCCAGCTCACCCAGGGTCTCCTACGAGCAGTACTTC,NA,TRBJ2-7,TRBV18,NA
CASSEGTRTGLSGEQFF,TGTGCCAGCAGTGAAGGGACAAGGACAGGGCTCTCGGGTGAGCAGTTCTTC,NA,TRBJ2-1,TRBV2,TRBD1
CASSRGSYNSPLHF,TGTGCCAGCAGCCGGGGCTCCTATAATTCACCCCTCCACTTT,NA,TRBJ1-6,TRBV5-5,NA
CAQTGWNTIYF,TGTGCCCAAACAGGGTGGAACACCATATATTTT,NA,TRBJ1-3,TRBV7-2,NA